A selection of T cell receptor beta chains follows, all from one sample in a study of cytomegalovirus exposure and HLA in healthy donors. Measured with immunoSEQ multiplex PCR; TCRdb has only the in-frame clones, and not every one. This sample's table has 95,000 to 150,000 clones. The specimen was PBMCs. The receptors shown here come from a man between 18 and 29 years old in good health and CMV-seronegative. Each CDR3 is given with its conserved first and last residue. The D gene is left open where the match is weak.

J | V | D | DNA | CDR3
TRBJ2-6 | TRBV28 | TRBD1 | TGTGCCAGCACCTCCGGGACAGGGGGCTCTGGGGCCAACGTCCTGACTTTC | CASTSGTGGSGANVLTF
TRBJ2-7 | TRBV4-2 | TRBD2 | TGTGCCAGCAGCCCCGACCGACTAGCGGGATCCTACGAGCAGTACTTC | CASSPDRLAGSYEQYF
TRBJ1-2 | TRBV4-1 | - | TGCGCCAGCAGCCAAGATCGGGGGGGGAATGGCTACACCTTC | CASSQDRGGNGYTF
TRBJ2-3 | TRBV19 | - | TGTGCCAGTGGGGTTTACAGGGAATCGCAAGATACGCAGTATTTT | CASGVYRESQDTQYF
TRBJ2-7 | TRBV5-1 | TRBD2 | TGCGCCAGCAGTCCATTAGCGGGGGACTTCGAGCAGTACTTC | CASSPLAGDFEQYF
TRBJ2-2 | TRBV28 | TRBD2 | TGTGCCAGCAGTTCCCCTAGCGGGAGCACCACCGGGGAGCTGTTTTTT | CASSSPSGSTTGELFF
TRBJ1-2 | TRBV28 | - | TGTGCCAGCATCGTCAGGGCCGGCTATGGCTACACCTTC | CASIVRAGYGYTF
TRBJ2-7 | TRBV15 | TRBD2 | TGTGCCACCAGCAGAGGGGAGGGAACCTACGAGCAGTACTTC | CATSRGEGTYEQYF
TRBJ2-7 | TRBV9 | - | TGTGCCAGCAGCGTAGGAGGCGAATCCTACGAGCAGTACTTC | CASSVGGESYEQYF
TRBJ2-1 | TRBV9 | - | TGTGCCAGCAGCGTAGCATCCCGGGGAGTGGGCAATGAGCAGTTCTTC | CASSVASRGVGNEQFF
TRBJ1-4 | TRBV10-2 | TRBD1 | TGCGCCAGCTATAGGACAGGGGAAAATGAAAAACTGTTTTTT | CASYRTGENEKLFF
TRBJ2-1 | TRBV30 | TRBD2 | TGTGCCTGGAGTGGACTAGCGGGGAGAGGTGAGCAGTTCTTC | CAWSGLAGRGEQFF
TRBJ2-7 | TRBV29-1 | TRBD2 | TGCAGCGTTGTCCCAGTGCGAGCGGGACCCCCCTACGAGCAGTACTTC | CSVVPVRAGPPYEQYF
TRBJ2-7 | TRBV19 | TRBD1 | TGTGCCAGTAGTATAGCAGGGGCAGGGGGCGCCTACGAGCAGTACTTC | CASSIAGAGGAYEQYF